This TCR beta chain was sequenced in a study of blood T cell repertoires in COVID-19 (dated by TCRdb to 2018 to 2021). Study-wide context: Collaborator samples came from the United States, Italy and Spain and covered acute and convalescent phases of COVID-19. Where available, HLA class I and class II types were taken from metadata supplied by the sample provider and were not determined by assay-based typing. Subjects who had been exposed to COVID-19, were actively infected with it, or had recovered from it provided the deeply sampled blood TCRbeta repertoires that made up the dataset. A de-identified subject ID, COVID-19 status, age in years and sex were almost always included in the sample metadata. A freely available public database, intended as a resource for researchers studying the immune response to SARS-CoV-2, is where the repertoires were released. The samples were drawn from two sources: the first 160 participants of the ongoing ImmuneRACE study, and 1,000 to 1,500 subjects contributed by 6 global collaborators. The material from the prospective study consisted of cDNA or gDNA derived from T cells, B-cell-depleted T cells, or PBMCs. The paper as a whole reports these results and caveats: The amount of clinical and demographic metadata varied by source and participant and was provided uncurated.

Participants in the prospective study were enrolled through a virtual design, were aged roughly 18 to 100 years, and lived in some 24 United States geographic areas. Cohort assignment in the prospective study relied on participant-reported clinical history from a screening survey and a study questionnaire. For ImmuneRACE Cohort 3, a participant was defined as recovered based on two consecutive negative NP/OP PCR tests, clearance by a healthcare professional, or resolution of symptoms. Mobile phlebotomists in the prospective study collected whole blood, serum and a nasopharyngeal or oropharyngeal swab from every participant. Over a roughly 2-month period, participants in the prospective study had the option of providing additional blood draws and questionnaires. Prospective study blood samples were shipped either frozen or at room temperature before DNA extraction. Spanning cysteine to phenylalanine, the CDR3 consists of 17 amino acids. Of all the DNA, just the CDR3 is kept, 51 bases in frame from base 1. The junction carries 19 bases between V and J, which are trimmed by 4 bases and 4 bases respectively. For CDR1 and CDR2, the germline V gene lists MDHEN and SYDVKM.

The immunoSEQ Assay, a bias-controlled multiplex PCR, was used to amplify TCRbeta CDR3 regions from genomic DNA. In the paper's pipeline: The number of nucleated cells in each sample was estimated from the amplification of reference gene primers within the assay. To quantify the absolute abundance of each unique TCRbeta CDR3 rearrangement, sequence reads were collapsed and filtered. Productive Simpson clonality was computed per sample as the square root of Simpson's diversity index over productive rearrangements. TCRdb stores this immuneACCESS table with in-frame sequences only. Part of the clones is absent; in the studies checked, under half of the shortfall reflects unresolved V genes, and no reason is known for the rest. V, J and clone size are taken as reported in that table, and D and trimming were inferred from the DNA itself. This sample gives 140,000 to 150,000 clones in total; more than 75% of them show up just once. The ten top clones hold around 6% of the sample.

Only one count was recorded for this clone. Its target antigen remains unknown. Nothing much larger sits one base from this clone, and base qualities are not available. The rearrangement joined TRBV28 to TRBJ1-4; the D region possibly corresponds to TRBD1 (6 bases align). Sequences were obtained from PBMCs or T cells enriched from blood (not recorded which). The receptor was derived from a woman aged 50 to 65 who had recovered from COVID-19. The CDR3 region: CASSSTHLDRDNEKLFF. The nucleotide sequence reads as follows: TGTGCCAGCAGTTCCACCCACTTGGACAGAGATAATGAAAAACTGTTTTTT.